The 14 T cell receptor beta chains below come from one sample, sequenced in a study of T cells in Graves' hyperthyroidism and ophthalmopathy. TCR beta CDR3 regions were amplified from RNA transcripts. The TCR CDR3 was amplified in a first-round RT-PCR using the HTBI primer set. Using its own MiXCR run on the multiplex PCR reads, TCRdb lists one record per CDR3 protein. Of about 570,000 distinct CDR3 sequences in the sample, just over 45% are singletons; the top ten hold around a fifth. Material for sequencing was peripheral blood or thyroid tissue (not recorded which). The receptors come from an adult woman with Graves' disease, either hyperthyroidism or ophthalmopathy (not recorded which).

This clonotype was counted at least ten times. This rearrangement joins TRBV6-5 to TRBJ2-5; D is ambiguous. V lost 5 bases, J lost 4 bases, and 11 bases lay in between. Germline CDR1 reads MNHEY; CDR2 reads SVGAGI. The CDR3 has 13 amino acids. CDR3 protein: CASSLITRETQYF. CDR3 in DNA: TGTGCCAGCAGTCTTATAACAAGAGAGACCCAGTACTTC.

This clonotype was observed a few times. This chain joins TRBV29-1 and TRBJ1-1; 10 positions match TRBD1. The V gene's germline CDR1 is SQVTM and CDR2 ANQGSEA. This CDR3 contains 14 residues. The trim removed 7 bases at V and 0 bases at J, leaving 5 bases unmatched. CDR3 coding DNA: TGCAGCGCATCGACAGGGGGCTTGAACACTGAAGCTTTCTTT. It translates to CSASTGGLNTEAFF.

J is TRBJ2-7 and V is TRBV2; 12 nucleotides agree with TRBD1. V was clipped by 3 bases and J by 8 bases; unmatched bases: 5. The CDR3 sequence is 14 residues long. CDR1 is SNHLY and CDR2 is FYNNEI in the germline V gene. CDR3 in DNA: TGTGCCAGCAGTGAGCTGGGACAGGGGGCCCAGCAGTACTTC. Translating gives CASSELGQGAQQYF. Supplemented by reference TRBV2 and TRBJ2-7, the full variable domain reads EPEVTQTPSHQVTQMGQEVILRCVPISNHLYFYWYRQILGQKVEFLVSFYNNEISEKSEIFDDQFSVERPDGSNFTLKIRSTKLEDSAMYFCASSELGQGAQQYFGPGTRLTVT.

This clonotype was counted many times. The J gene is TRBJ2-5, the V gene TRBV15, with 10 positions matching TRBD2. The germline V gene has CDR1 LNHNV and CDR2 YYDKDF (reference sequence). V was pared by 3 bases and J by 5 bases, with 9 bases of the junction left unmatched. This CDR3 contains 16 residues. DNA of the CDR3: TGTGCCACCAGCAGGGGTCGGACTAGCGGAGGGGAGACCCAGTACTTC. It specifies CATSRGRTSGGETQYF.

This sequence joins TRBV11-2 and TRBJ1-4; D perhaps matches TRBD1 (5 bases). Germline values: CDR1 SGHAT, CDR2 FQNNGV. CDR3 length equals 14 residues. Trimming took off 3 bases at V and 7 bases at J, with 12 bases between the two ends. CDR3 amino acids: CASSFQGSGEKLFF. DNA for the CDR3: TGTGCCAGCAGCTTCCAGGGATCCGGTGAAAAACTGTTTTTT.

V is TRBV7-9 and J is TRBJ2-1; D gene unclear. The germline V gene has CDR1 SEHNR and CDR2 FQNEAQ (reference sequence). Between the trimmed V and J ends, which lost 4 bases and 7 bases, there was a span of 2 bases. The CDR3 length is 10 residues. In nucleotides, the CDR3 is TGTGCCAGCAGCTGGAATGAGCAGTTCTTC. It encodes CASSWNEQFF.

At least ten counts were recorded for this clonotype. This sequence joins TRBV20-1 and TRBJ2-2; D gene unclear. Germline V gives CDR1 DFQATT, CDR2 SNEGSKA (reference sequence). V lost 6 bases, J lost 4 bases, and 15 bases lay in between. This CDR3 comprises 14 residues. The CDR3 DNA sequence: TGCAGTGCACAGACGTCCTGGGGCACCGGGGAGCTGTTTTTT. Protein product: CSAQTSWGTGELFF.

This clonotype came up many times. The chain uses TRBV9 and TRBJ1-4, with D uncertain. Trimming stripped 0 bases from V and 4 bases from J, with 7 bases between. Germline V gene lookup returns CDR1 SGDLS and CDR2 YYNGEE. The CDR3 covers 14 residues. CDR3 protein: CASSVGGRNEKLFF. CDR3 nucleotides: TGTGCCAGCAGCGTAGGAGGGCGTAATGAAAAACTGTTTTTT.

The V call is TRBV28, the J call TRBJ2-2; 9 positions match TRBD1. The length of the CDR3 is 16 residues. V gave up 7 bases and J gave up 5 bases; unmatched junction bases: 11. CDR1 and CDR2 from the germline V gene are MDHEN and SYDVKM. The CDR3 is CASNPYRGRETGELFF. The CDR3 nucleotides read TGTGCCAGCAATCCGTACAGGGGGCGTGAGACCGGGGAGCTGTTTTTT. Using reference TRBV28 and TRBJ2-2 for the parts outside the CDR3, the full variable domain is DVKVTQSSRYLVKRTGEKVFLECVQDMDHENMFWYRQDPGLGLRLIYFSYDVKMKEKGDIPEGYSVSREKKERFSLILESASTNQTSMYLCASNPYRGRETGELFFGEGSRLTVL.

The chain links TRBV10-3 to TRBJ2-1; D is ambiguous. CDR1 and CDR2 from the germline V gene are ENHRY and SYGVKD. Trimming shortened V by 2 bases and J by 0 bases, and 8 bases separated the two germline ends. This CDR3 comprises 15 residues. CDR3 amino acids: CAISEMGFSYNEQFF. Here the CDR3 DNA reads TGTGCCATCAGTGAGATGGGGTTCTCCTACAATGAGCAGTTCTTC.

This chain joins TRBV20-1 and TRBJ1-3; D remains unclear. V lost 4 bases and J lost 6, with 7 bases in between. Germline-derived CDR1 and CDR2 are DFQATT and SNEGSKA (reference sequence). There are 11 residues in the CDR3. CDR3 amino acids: CSATVPNTIYF. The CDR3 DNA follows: TGCAGTGCTACAGTCCCAAACACCATATATTTT.

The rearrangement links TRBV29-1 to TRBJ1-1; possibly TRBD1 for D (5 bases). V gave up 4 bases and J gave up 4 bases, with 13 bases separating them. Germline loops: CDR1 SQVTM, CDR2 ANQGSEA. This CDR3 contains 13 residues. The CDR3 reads CSVGEGRGTEAFF. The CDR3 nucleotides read TGCAGCGTTGGGGAGGGGAGGGGCACTGAAGCTTTCTTT.

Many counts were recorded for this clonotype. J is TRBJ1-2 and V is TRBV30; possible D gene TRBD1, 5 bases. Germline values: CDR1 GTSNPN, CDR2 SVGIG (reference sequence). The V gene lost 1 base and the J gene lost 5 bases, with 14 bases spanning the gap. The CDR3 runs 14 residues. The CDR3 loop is CAWSGDSEGYGYTF. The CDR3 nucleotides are TGTGCCTGGAGTGGAGACAGCGAGGGGTATGGCTACACCTTC.

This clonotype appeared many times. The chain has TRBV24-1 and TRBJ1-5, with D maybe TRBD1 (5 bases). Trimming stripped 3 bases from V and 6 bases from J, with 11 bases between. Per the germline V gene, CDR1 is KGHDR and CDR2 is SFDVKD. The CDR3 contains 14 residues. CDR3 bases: TGTGCCACCAGTGATCCGGGGGTAGGTCAGCCCCAGCATTTT. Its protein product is CATSDPGVGQPQHF.